This TCR beta chain was identified in a study of breast tumors, draining lymph nodes, adjacent tissues. Broader study findings: That most tumor T cells come from lymph nodes remained unproven. Tumor TCR diversity was below lymph nodes but above nontumor tissue.

The lymph nodes were axillary draining lymph nodes from breast cancer patients. MiXCR, run by TCRdb on the multiplex PCR reads, gives a single entry per CDR3 protein. The top ten clones hold approximately 4.2% of a sample with fewer than 200,000 distinct CDR3 sequences, around a third of them seen once. Germline CDR1 MRHNA, CDR2 SNTAGT. The V end was cut by 4 bases, the J end by 3 bases, with 12 bases between. The CDR3 covers 15 residues. About this clonotype itself: The antigen remains unidentified.

Sequencing was done on a sample of axillary lymph node tissue. V is TRBV6-4 and J is TRBJ2-2; D is perhaps TRBD1 (6 bases). This sequence originates from a female donor with breast cancer. Some clones in this sample may be carry-over from other donors' samples. The CDR3 reads CASSGWGRHTGELFF. DNA of the CDR3: TGTGCCAGCAGTGGTTGGGGGCGCCACACCGGGGAGCTGTTTTTT.